The 21 T cell receptor beta chains in this list originate from one sample, sequenced in a study of blood T cell repertoires in COVID-19. Libraries were prepared by immunoSEQ multiplex PCR; TCRdb keeps only in-frame clonotypes and omits some of them. The sample carries around 470,000 clones, 85% to 90% recorded once. The source material was peripheral blood. The receptors shown here come from a man aged 18 to 29 with COVID-19, enrolled during active disease.

This clone appeared once. The chain recombines TRBV7-9 with TRBJ2-1; 10 bases are shared with TRBD2. Unmatched junction bases numbered 3, after V lost 1 base and J lost 9 bases. CDR3 size: 14 residues. Germline loops: CDR1 SEHNR, CDR2 FQNEAQ (reference sequence). CDR3 loop: CASSLEAGGGEQFF. The DNA of the CDR3 is TGTGCCAGCAGCTTAGAAGCGGGAGGGGGTGAGCAGTTCTTC.

V usage is TRBV19 and J usage is TRBJ2-1; TRBD1 might be the D (5 bases). Germline V gives CDR1 LNHDA, CDR2 SQIVND (reference sequence). This CDR3 contains 14 residues. V was pared by 4 bases and J by 0 bases, with 7 bases between. Here the CDR3 DNA reads TGTGCCAGTAGTAGCGGACACTCCTACAATGAGCAGTTCTTC. This sequence encodes CASSSGHSYNEQFF.

The count of this clone is one. The V and J genes are TRBV5-1 and TRBJ2-5; 15 bases match TRBD2. V was pared by 3 bases and J by 5 bases, with 8 bases of the junction left unmatched. This CDR3 is built from 17 residues. Germline lookup yields CDR1 SGHRS and CDR2 YFSETQ. CDR3 bases: TGCGCCAGCAGCTACGGACTAGCGGGGGGGCCTGCCGAGACCCAGTACTTC. This encodes CASSYGLAGGPAETQYF. The whole variable domain, remainder taken from reference TRBV5-1 and TRBJ2-5, is KAGVTQTPRYLIKTRGQQVTLSCSPISGHRSVSWYQQTPGQGLQFLFEYFSETQRNKGNFPGRFSGRQFSNSRSEMNVSTLELGDSALYLCASSYGLAGGPAETQYFGPGTRLLVL.

The rearrangement links TRBV15 to TRBJ1-2; 7 nucleotides match TRBD1. With 0 bases clipped from V and 2 bases from J, the junction kept 9 bases outside the gene matches. Germline loops: CDR1 LNHNV, CDR2 YYDKDF (reference sequence). The CDR3 extends over 17 amino acids. The CDR3 loop is CATSRDFPGQPNYGYTF. CDR3 nucleotides: TGTGCCACCAGCAGAGATTTCCCGGGACAGCCCAACTATGGCTACACCTTC.

Only one count was recorded for this clone. The chain joins TRBV28 to TRBJ2-3; 10 nucleotides line up with TRBD1. Germline values: CDR1 MDHEN, CDR2 SYDVKM. This CDR3 spans 14 amino acids. Trimming took 6 bases from V and 2 from J; bases not matched to a gene: 2. CDR3 amino acids: CASRGQGVTDTQYF. The CDR3 DNA sequence: TGTGCCAGCAGAGGACAGGGGGTCACAGATACGCAGTATTTT.

V and J are TRBV7-9 and TRBJ1-2, with a weak D call TRBD1 (5 bases). Germline-derived CDR1 and CDR2 are SEHNR and FQNEAQ (reference sequence). The ends were cut back, 3 bases at V and 8 bases at J, with 13 bases in the middle. The CDR3 is made up of 13 amino acids. The CDR3 protein is CASSFSGSEGYTF. For the CDR3, the DNA is TGTGCCAGCAGCTTTTCAGGGTCGGAAGGCTACACCTTC. The full variable domain, in which reference TRBV7-9 and TRBJ1-2 provide the parts outside the CDR3, is DTGVSQNPRHKITKRGQNVTFRCDPISEHNRLYWYRQTLGQGPEFLTYFQNEAQLEKSRLLSDRFSAERPKGSFSTLEIQRTEQGDSAMYLCASSFSGSEGYTFGSGTRLTVV.

The rearrangement links TRBV5-1 to TRBJ2-5; maybe TRBD2 (5 bases). CDR3 length equals 15 residues. V lost 4 bases and J lost 4, with 17 bases in between. The germline V gene encodes CDR1 SGHRS and CDR2 YFSETQ. CDR3 loop: CASSTVPGRGETQYF. The CDR3 DNA reads TGCGCCAGCAGCACCGTCCCTGGACGGGGAGAGACCCAGTACTTC. Filled out from reference TRBV5-1 and TRBJ2-5, the complete variable domain reads KAGVTQTPRYLIKTRGQQVTLSCSPISGHRSVSWYQQTPGQGLQFLFEYFSETQRNKGNFPGRFSGRQFSNSRSEMNVSTLELGDSALYLCASSTVPGRGETQYFGPGTRLLVL.

This clone appeared once. V and J are TRBV27 and TRBJ2-1, with 9 positions matching TRBD2. The CDR3 loop spans 15 amino acids. Germline-derived CDR1 and CDR2 are MNHEY and SMNVEV (reference sequence). Trimming removed 4 bases from V and 9 bases from J; junction bases left unmatched: 10. CDR3: CASSWLAGRSGEQFF. As DNA, the CDR3 is TGTGCCAGCAGTTGGCTAGCGGGAAGGTCGGGTGAGCAGTTCTTC.

The genes are TRBV4-2 and TRBJ2-7; 7 nucleotides line up with TRBD1. Germline loops: CDR1 LGHNA, CDR2 YNFKEQ. V lost 4 bases and J lost 5; bases outside the gene matches: 8. The CDR3 has 14 amino acids. The chain's CDR3 is CASSPLRTGNEQYF. The DNA of the CDR3 is TGTGCCAGCAGCCCACTCCGGACAGGCAACGAGCAGTACTTC.

This clone appeared a few times. The chain links TRBV5-1 to TRBJ1-2, with D possibly matching TRBD1 (5 bases). Per the germline V gene, CDR1 is SGHRS and CDR2 is YFSETQ. Trimming removed 4 bases at V and 2 bases at J, with 12 bases between. CDR3 length equals 14 residues. The CDR3 region has the DNA TGCGCCAGCAGCATCGAGACAGAGAACTATGGCTACACCTTC. Encoded protein: CASSIETENYGYTF.

This clone is a singleton in its sample. This chain joins TRBV5-1 and TRBJ2-1; D is perhaps TRBD2 (6 bases). The CDR3 has 13 residues. Germline CDR1 is SGHRS and CDR2 is YFSETQ. Trimming took off 4 bases at V and 5 bases at J, with 10 bases between the two ends. CDR3 sequence reads: CASSPGLNNEQFF. As DNA, the CDR3 is TGCGCCAGCAGCCCCGGACTAAACAATGAGCAGTTCTTC.

V usage is TRBV21-1 and J usage is TRBJ2-7; the table's D call, TRBD1, was not checked against the DNA. TRBV21-1 is classified as a pseudogene. The CDR3 length is 17 residues. For the CDR3, the DNA is TGTGCCAGCAGCAAATGTAGAGGGACAGGGAGCTCCTACGAGCAGTACTTC. This codes for CASSKCRGTGSSYEQYF.

This clone came up a few times. This specimen includes other DNA sequences encoding the same CDR3. The chain recombines TRBV7-9 with TRBJ2-7; 14 nucleotides agree with TRBD2. V lost 3 bases and J lost 4; bases outside the gene matches: 2. CDR1 and CDR2 (germline): SEHNR, FQNEAQ (reference sequence). This CDR3 is 15 amino acids long. CDR3 protein: CASSLGTSGSYEQYF. As DNA, the CDR3 is TGTGCCAGCAGCTTGGGGACTAGCGGGAGTTACGAGCAGTACTTC.

The rearrangement joins TRBV29-1 to TRBJ1-1; 11 nucleotides match TRBD1. With 5 bases clipped from V and 10 bases from J, the junction kept 3 bases outside the gene matches. CDR3 length equals 11 residues. CDR1 is SQVTM and CDR2 is ANQGSEA in the germline V gene. The CDR3 region is CSVQGTGGAFF. The CDR3 DNA reads TGCAGCGTTCAAGGGACAGGGGGAGCTTTCTTT.

The chain employs TRBV2 and TRBJ1-3; the D is unclear. The germline CDR1 and CDR2 sequences are SNHLY and FYNNEI. The V and J ends lost 4 bases and 0 bases respectively, with 4 bases between them. The length of the CDR3 is 13 residues. This CDR3 reads CASSGHSGNTIYF. In nucleotides, the CDR3 is TGTGCCAGCAGTGGACACTCTGGAAACACCATATATTTT.

Only one count was recorded for this clone. This chain connects TRBV18 to TRBJ2-1; no clear D gene. Trimming cost V 0 bases and J 6 bases, with 9 bases left between them. There are 14 residues in the CDR3. Germline-derived CDR1 and CDR2 are KGHSH and LQKENI. CDR3 DNA sequence: TGTGCCAGCTCACCACCTAATAGTCGCAATGAGCAGTTCTTC. It yields the protein CASSPPNSRNEQFF. The variable domain in full, completed from reference TRBV18 and TRBJ2-1, reads NAGVMQNPRHLVRRRGQEARLRCSPMKGHSHVYWYRQLPEEGLKFMVYLQKENIIDESGMPKERFSAEFPKEGPSILRIQQVVRGDSAAYFCASSPPNSRNEQFFGPGTRLTVL.

This chain links TRBV7-6 with TRBJ1-3, with 9 bases fitting TRBD1. The germline gives CDR1 SGHVS, CDR2 FNYEAQ. This CDR3 region has 21 residues. Losses at the gene ends were 4 bases for V and 4 bases for J; bases not matched to a gene: 23. The CDR3 sequence is CASSSPLGGTGRDRGGNTIYF. DNA of the CDR3: TGTGCCAGCAGCTCCCCCCTTGGCGGGACAGGGAGAGATCGGGGCGGAAACACCATATATTTT.

Note on this clone: Other nucleotide sequences from this sample produce the same CDR3. V and J are TRBV2 and TRBJ2-7, with TRBD2 matching 8 bases. Trimming took 4 bases from V and 0 from J; bases not matched to a gene: 2. This CDR3 is built from 14 residues. Germline V gives CDR1 SNHLY, CDR2 FYNNEI. The CDR3 sequence: CASSASGSSYEQYF. The CDR3 bases are TGTGCCAGCAGTGCCAGCGGGAGCTCCTACGAGCAGTACTTC.

This clone was seen more than once but under ten times. V is TRBV30 and J is TRBJ1-6, with 10 bases lining up with TRBD1. V lost 3 bases and J lost 13; bases outside the gene matches: 6. Germline V lookup: CDR1 GTSNPN, CDR2 SVGIG (reference sequence). This CDR3 is built from 13 residues. The CDR3 coding sequence is TGTGCCTGGAGGGGGACAGGGGTTTCTCCCCTCCACTTT. This encodes CAWRGTGVSPLHF.

V gene TRBV19 combines with J gene TRBJ2-2; 10 nucleotides line up with TRBD1. V lost 4 bases and J lost 6; bases outside the gene matches: 5. CDR3 size: 15 residues. Germline CDR1 LNHDA, CDR2 SQIVND (reference sequence). CDR3 nucleotides: TGTGCCAGTAGTACCGGGACAGGGGAACCCGGGGAGCTGTTTTTT. It is translated as CASSTGTGEPGELFF.

The V gene is TRBV30, the J gene TRBJ2-3, with 13 bases fitting TRBD2. The CDR3 contains 16 residues. With 2 bases clipped from V and 8 bases from J, the junction kept 10 bases outside the gene matches. The germline CDR1 and CDR2 sequences are GTSNPN and SVGIG (reference sequence). CDR3 coding DNA: TGTGCCTGGAGTACACCGGGACTAGCGGGATTGGGTACGCAGTATTTT. This translates into CAWSTPGLAGLGTQYF.